This record concerns one T cell receptor (beta chain) sequence. The CDR3 sequence is 15 residues long. The V gene's germline CDR1 is KGHDR and CDR2 SFDVKD. V gave up 9 bases and J gave up 5 bases; unmatched junction bases: 12. Libraries were prepared by immunoSEQ multiplex PCR; TCRdb keeps only in-frame clonotypes and omits some of them. Here the sample spans over 150,000 clones, around four fifths being singletons. This entry comes from a study of blood T cell repertoires in COVID-19. The chain joins TRBV24-1 to TRBJ2-7, with 10 bases identical to TRBD1. This receptor was taken from a woman at least 80 years old with COVID-19, enrolled during active disease. What was sequenced was peripheral blood. CDR3 bases: TGTGCCACCGGAGCATTGGGACAGGGGACCCACGAGCAGTACTTC. It specifies CATGALGQGTHEQYF.